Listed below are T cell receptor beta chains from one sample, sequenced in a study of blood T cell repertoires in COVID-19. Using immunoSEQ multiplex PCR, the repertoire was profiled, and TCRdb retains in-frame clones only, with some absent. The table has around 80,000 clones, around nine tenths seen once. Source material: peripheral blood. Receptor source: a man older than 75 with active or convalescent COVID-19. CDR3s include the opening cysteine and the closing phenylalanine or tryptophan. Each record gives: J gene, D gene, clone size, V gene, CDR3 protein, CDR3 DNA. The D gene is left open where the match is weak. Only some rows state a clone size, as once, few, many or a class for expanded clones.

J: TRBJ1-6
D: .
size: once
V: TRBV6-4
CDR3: CASSDRGTYNSPLHF
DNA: TGTGCCAGCAGTGACAGGGGGACCTATAATTCACCCCTCCACTTT

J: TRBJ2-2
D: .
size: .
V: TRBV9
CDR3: CASRHKNTGELFF
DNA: TGTGCCAGCCGTCACAAGAACACCGGGGAGCTGTTTTTT

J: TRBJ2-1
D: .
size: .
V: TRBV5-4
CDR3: CASTTEGDSGVREQFF
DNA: TGTGCCAGCACAACCGAAGGCGACAGTGGGGTCCGGGAGCAGTTCTTC

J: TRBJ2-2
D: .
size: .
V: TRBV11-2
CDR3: CASSSRGGATGELFF
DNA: TGTGCCAGCAGCTCCAGGGGAGGGGCGACCGGGGAGCTGTTTTTT

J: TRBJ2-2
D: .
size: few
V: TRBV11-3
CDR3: CASSPGVGTGELFF
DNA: TGTGCCAGCAGCCCCGGTGTTGGCACCGGGGAGCTGTTTTTT

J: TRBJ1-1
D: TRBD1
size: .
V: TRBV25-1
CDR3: CASKKTQGRTEAFF
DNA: TGTGCCAGCAAAAAGACACAGGGGAGGACTGAAGCTTTCTTT

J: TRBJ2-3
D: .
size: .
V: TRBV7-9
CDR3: CASSFGWGQDTQYF
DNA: TGTGCCAGCAGCTTTGGCTGGGGGCAAGATACGCAGTATTTT

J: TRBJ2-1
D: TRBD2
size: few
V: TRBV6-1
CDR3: CASSDGRGRGLANEQFF
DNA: TGTGCCAGCAGTGATGGCAGGGGTAGGGGACTAGCTAACGAGCAGTTCTTC

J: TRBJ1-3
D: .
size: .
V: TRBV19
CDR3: CASSVGRGSGNTIYF
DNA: TGTGCCAGTAGCGTCGGACGGGGCTCTGGAAACACCATATATTTT

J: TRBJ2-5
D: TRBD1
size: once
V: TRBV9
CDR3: CASNLGTGAPGETQYF
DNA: TGTGCCAGCAACCTGGGGACAGGGGCACCAGGGGAGACCCAGTACTTC

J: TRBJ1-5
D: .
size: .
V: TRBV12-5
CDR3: CASGPDLPGSNQPQHF
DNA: TGTGCTAGCGGGCCCGACCTTCCAGGGAGCAATCAGCCCCAGCATTTT

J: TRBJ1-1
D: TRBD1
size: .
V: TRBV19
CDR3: CASSSPTGKGSNTEAFF
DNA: TGTGCCAGTAGCTCTCCGACAGGGAAAGGATCGAACACTGAAGCTTTCTTT

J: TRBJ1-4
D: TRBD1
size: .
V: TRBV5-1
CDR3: CASSRSGQGAEKLFF
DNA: TGCGCCAGCAGCCGCTCTGGACAGGGGGCCGAAAAACTGTTTTTT

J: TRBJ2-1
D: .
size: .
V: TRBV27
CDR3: CATDASSASSYNEQFF
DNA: TGTGCCACCGACGCGTCTAGCGCGAGCTCCTACAATGAGCAGTTCTTC

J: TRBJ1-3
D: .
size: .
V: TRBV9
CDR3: CASSVTNSGNTIYF
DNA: TGTGCCAGCAGCGTAACAAACTCTGGAAACACCATATATTTT

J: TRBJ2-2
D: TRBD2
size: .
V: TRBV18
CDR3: CASSPWTSGRANTGELFF
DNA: TGTGCCAGCTCACCCTGGACTAGCGGGAGGGCGAACACCGGGGAGCTGTTTTTT

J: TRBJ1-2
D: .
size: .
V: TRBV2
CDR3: CASTLQRPYNYGYTF
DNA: TGTGCCAGCACTTTGCAGCGCCCGTATAACTATGGCTACACCTTC

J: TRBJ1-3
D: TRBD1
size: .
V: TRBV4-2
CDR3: CASSNDRGTGNTIYF
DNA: TGTGCCAGCAGCAACGACAGGGGAACTGGAAACACCATATATTTT

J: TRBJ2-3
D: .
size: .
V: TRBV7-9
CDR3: CASSLAGEAPDTQYF
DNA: TGTGCCAGCAGCTTAGCGGGAGAAGCCCCAGATACGCAGTATTTT

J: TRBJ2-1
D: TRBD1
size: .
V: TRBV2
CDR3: CASIRDSYNEQFF
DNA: TGTGCCAGCATCCGGGACAGTTACAATGAGCAGTTCTTC

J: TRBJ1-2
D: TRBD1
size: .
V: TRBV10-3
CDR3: CAIRTGTGNGYTF
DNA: TGTGCCATCAGAACCGGGACAGGGAATGGCTACACCTTC

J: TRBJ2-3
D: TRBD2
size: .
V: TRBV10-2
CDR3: CASSDRGGLKDTQYF
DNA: TGCGCCAGCAGCGACCGGGGGGGCTTGAAAGATACGCAGTATTTT

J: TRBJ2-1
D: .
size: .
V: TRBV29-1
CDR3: CSVGQTNEQFF
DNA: TGCAGCGTTGGGCAGACAAATGAGCAGTTCTTC

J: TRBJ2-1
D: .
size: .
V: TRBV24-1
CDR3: CATSDTGRSSYNEQFF
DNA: TGTGCCACCAGTGATACCGGGAGAAGCTCCTACAATGAGCAGTTCTTC

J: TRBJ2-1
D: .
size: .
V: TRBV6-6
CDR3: CASSFGANNEQFF
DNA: TGTGCCAGCAGTTTTGGGGCAAACAATGAGCAGTTCTTC

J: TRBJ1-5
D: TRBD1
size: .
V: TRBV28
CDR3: CASSDRENGNQPQHF
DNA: TGTGCCAGCAGCGACAGGGAGAATGGCAATCAGCCCCAGCATTTT

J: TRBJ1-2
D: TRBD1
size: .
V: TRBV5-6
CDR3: CASSKGQGVVYGYTF
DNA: TGTGCCAGCAGCAAAGGACAGGGGGTTGTCTATGGCTACACCTTC

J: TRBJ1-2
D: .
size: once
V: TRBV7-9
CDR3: CASSSTFREEDGYTF
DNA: TGTGCCAGCAGCTCAACATTCAGGGAGGAAGATGGCTACACCTTC

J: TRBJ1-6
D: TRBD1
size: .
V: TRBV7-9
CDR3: CASSPGDRKNSPLHF
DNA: TGTGCCAGCAGCCCCGGGGACAGAAAAAATTCACCCCTCCACTTT

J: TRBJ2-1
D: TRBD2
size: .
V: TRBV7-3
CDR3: CASSSAGGVFNEQFF
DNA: TGTGCCAGCAGCTCAGCGGGAGGGGTTTTTAATGAGCAGTTCTTC

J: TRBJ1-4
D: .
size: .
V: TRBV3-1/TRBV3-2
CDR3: CASSHRGREKLFF
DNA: TGTGCCAGCAGCCACAGGGGACGAGAAAAACTGTTTTTT

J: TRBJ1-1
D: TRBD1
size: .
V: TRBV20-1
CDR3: CSASGQERAFF
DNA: TGCAGTGCCTCTGGACAGGAGAGAGCTTTCTTT

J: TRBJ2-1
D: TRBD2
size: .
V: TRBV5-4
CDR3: CASSRTSATRRGREQFF
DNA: TGTGCCAGCAGCCGGACTAGCGCAACCAGAAGGGGTCGGGAGCAGTTCTTC

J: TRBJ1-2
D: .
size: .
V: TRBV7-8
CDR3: CASSRGQGNYGYTF
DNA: TGTGCCAGCAGCCGAGGTCAGGGGAACTATGGCTACACCTTC

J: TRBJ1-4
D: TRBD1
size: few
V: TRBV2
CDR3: CASSVNRGAVEKLFF
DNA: TGTGCCAGCAGTGTTAACAGGGGGGCTGTCGAAAAACTGTTTTTT

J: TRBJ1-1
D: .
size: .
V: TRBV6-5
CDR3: CASTTGVNTEAFF
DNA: TGTGCCAGCACCACCGGGGTGAACACTGAAGCTTTCTTT

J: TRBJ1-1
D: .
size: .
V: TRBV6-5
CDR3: CASGRGNTEAFF
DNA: TGTGCCAGCGGAAGGGGGAACACTGAAGCTTTCTTT

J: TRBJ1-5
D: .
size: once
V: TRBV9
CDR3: CASSVGQSNQPQHF
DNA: TGTGCCAGCAGCGTAGGACAGAGCAATCAGCCCCAGCATTTT

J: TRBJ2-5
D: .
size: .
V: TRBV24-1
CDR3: CATSDPRGVETQYF
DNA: TGTGCCACCAGTGACCCCAGGGGGGTGGAGACCCAGTACTTC

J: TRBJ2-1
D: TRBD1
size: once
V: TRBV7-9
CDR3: CASSLGGDRVEQFF
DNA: TGTGCCAGCAGCTTAGGGGGAGACAGGGTTGAGCAGTTCTTC